This TCR beta chain was recovered during a study of blood T cells in healthy people across ages. As for the study in general: Capturing about one barcoded beta molecule per two T cells was achieved by template switching. Study-wide results and caveats: TCR beta diversity per million T cells fell roughly linearly with age.

Using a J-beta primer mix together with a sample-barcoded 5' primer, a second PCR was run for roughly 6 to 11 cycles. TCRdb reprocessed the 5' RACE reads with MiXCR, giving one entry per CDR3 protein. Of approximately 1,700,000 distinct CDR3 sequences in the sample, around 42% are singletons; the top ten hold 23%. For this clonotype: Its antigen is unidentified.

Germline trimming cut 6 bases from V and 5 bases from J; bases unmatched to any gene: 11. Germline V gene lookup returns CDR1 MDHEN and CDR2 SYDVKM. The CDR3 length is 15 residues. The chain couples TRBV28 to TRBJ1-2; 8 positions match TRBD1. The sequence was obtained from a human donor in good health. Material for sequencing was blood. CDR3 region: CASSSTGQGPYGYTF. The CDR3 region has the DNA TGTGCCAGCAGCTCTACCGGACAGGGCCCTTATGGCTACACCTTC.